Each of the 20 T cell receptor beta chains below was sequenced from the same sample in a study of Tregs in tolerant kidney transplant recipients. Repertoires were generated with immunoSEQ multiplex PCR, while TCRdb's copy carries only in-frame clones and drops some. The sample spans roughly 30,000 clones; the ten largest clones claim approximately 14%. Specimen: CD8+ T cells from blood, collected before the transplant. The receptors come from a human donor who received a combined kidney and bone marrow transplant.

Note on this clone: The sequence runs out 3 residues before the end of the CDR3; the remainder is reconstructed from the germline J gene. V is TRBV30 and J is TRBJ2-7; 8 nucleotides line up with TRBD1. The CDR3 runs 13 residues. With 0 bases clipped from V and 5 bases from J, the junction kept 3 bases outside the gene matches. Germline loops: CDR1 GTSNPN, CDR2 SVGIG (reference sequence). Incomplete CDR3 DNA: TGTGCCTGGAGTGTGGACAGGGTCCACGAG. Protein: CAWSVDRVHE. The whole CDR3 region reads CAWSVDRVHEQYF. The complete variable domain, with remaining parts taken from reference TRBV30 and TRBJ2-7, reads SQTIHQWPATLVQPVGSPLSLECTVEGTSNPNLYWYRQAAGRGLQLLFYSVGIGQISSEVPQNLSASRPQDRQFILSSKKLLLSDSGFYLCAWSVDRVHEQYFGPGTRLTVT.

Of note for this clone: The CDR3 extends 3 residues past the end of the read, so its final part is completed from the germline J gene. The chain joins TRBV10-3 to TRBJ2-1; 9 bases map to TRBD2. J lost 5 bases, V lost 0 bases, and 8 bases had no gene match. The germline V gene has CDR1 ENHRY and CDR2 SYGVKD. This CDR3 region has 17 residues. CDR3 amino acids: CAISESMASGDHNEQFF. Incomplete CDR3 DNA: TGTGCCATCAGTGAGTCGATGGCTAGCGGGGATCACAATGAG.

A note on this clone: The read ends 3 residues before the CDR3 terminus; that terminus is restored from the germline J gene. The chain joins TRBV19 to TRBJ2-7, with TRBD1 as a possible D gene (6 bases). The germline V gene encodes CDR1 LNHDA and CDR2 SQIVND (reference sequence). CDR3 length: 14 residues. The V and J ends lost 7 bases and 2 bases respectively, with 15 bases between them. CDR3 DNA, as far as it was read: TGTGCCAGTACCCCAGGAGCAGGGGCCTACGAG. Residues: CASTPGAGAYE. The full CDR3 is CASTPGAGAYEQYF.

With regard to this clone: The read comes to an end 3 residues before the CDR3 does, leaving the germline J gene to fill in the end. The chain employs TRBV2 and TRBJ2-2; the match to TRBD2 covers 13 bases. The CDR3 totals 18 residues. J was trimmed by 0 bases and V by 8 bases; bases with no gene match: 9. CDR1 and CDR2 from the germline V gene are SNHLY and FYNNEI. The CDR3 loop reads CASSGPLAGGTNTGELFF. Partial CDR3 DNA: TGTGCCAGCTCAGGGCCACTAGCGGGAGGGACGAACACCGGGGAG.

A note on this clone: The sequence runs out 3 residues before the end of the CDR3; the remainder is reconstructed from the germline J gene. V and J are TRBV11-2 and TRBJ2-1; D might be TRBD2 (5 bases). The CDR3 length is 13 residues. V lost 10 bases to trimming and J lost 1 base, with 11 bases between them. Looked up from germline, CDR1 is SGHAT and CDR2 is FQNNGV. The DNA read from the CDR3 is TGTGCCACCACTAGACGGTCCTACAATGAG. It translates to CATTRRSYNE. The full CDR3 is CATTRRSYNEQFF.

With respect to this clone: The read finishes 3 residues shy of the CDR3 end, and the germline J gene is used to complete it. This sequence joins TRBV7-9 and TRBJ2-7; a weak D match, TRBD2 (6 bases). Germline CDR1 reads SEHNR; CDR2 reads FQNEAQ (reference sequence). Between the trimmed V and J ends, which lost 4 bases and 6 bases, there was a span of 13 bases. The CDR3 is 13 amino acids. The CDR3 bases that were read are TGTGCCAGCAGCTCCCGCGGAGGGGTCGAG. Encoded protein: CASSSRGGVE. From start to end, the CDR3 is CASSSRGGVEQYF.

Note on this clone: From the germline J gene comes the end of the CDR3, since the read stops 3 residues before it. The chain couples TRBV20-1 to TRBJ2-1; 7 bases align to TRBD2. In germline, CDR1 is DFQATT, CDR2 SNEGSKA (reference sequence). Losses at the gene ends were 8 bases for V and 0 bases for J; bases not matched to a gene: 10. The CDR3 consists of 15 residues. CDR3 sequence: CSNSGLAASYNEQFF. The covered CDR3 bases are TGCAGTAACAGCGGGCTAGCGGCCTCCTACAATGAG.

The CDR3 bases that were read are TGTGCCAGCAGCAAAGTAACAGGGTCGGCGGGAAAA. Protein: CASSKVTGSAGK. The full CDR3 sequence reads CASSKVTGSAGKLFF. The chain links TRBV2 to TRBJ1-4, with D possibly being TRBD1 (6 bases). The read terminates 3 residues ahead of where the CDR3 ends, so the germline J gene completes it. Germline V lookup: CDR1 SNHLY, CDR2 FYNNEI. The V gene lost 6 bases and the J gene lost 10 bases, with 21 bases spanning the gap. CDR3 length: 15 residues.

In regard to this clone: The read ends 3 residues early relative to the CDR3; the germline J gene fills the gap. The V gene is TRBV5-8, the J gene TRBJ1-1; D uncertain. With 6 bases removed from V and 1 base from J, the gap between germline ends came to 10 bases. Germline CDR1 is SGHTS and CDR2 is YDEGEE. There are 13 residues in the CDR3. CDR3 bases read: TGTGCCAGCATCCTCACACCGAACACTGAA. Translated: CASILTPNTE. The entire CDR3 is CASILTPNTEAFF.

With respect to this clone: The read terminates 3 residues before the CDR3 end, so the remaining end is supplied by the germline J gene. The rearrangement uses TRBV5-6 and TRBJ2-5, with a weak D call TRBD2 (6 bases). Per the germline V gene, CDR1 is SGHDT and CDR2 is YYEEEE. The V end lost 4 bases, the J end lost 5 bases, and 12 bases lay between the germline ends. This CDR3 comprises 13 residues. The CDR3 loop is CASSTGGWETQYF. The DNA read from the CDR3 is TGTGCCAGCAGCACAGGAGGGTGGGAGACC.

For this clone: Read sequence stops 3 residues before the CDR3 end, and the germline J gene provides the missing end. This chain joins TRBV7-9 and TRBJ2-7; 9 positions agree with TRBD1. Per germline, CDR1 SEHNR and CDR2 FQNEAQ (reference sequence). V shed 5 bases, J shed 6 bases, and the junction held 5 bases outside the gene matches. CDR3 length equals 13 residues. The CDR3 region is CASSRDRAGEQYF. CDR3 DNA, as far as it was read: TGTGCCAGCAGCCGGGACAGGGCTGGCGAG.

As for this clone: The CDR3 extends 3 residues past the end of the read, so its final part is completed from the germline J gene. The chain combines TRBV7-6 with TRBJ2-7; TRBD2 is a possible D gene (6 bases). V dropped 5 bases and J dropped 0 bases, with 11 bases sitting between them. CDR1 and CDR2 from the germline V gene are SGHVS and FNYEAQ. The CDR3 has 14 amino acids. The CDR3 sequence: CASSPRSGSYEQYF. The covered CDR3 bases are TGTGCCAGCAGCCCCCGTAGCGGCTCCTACGAG.

In the case of this clone: The CDR3 end is not reached by the read, which stops 3 residues before it; the germline J gene fills it in. The chain employs TRBV7-2 and TRBJ2-5, with D unresolved. This CDR3 comprises 13 residues. CDR1 SGHTA and CDR2 FQGNSA come from the germline V gene. The CDR3 is CASSLEQKRTQYF. The sequenced part of the CDR3 DNA is TGTGCCAGCAGCCTTGAACAGAAGAGAACC.

Concerning this clone: The CDR3 end falls 3 residues outside the read, so it is completed with the germline J gene. This rearrangement joins TRBV19 to TRBJ2-1, with a weak D call TRBD2 (6 bases). The CDR3 length is 14 residues. V dropped 3 bases and J dropped 1 base, with 7 bases sitting between them. The germline CDR1 and CDR2 sequences are LNHDA and SQIVND (reference sequence). Incomplete CDR3 DNA: TGTGCCAGTAGTATGGGGGGTTCCTACAATGAG. It codes for CASSMGGSYNE. The CDR3 in its entirety is CASSMGGSYNEQFF. Using reference TRBV19 and TRBJ2-1 for the parts outside the CDR3, the full variable domain is DGGITQSPKYLFRKEGQNVTLSCEQNLNHDAMYWYRQDPGQGLRLIYYSQIVNDFQKGDIAEGYSVSREKKESFPLTVTSAQKNPTAFYLCASSMGGSYNEQFFGPGTRLTVL.

Remarks on this clone: The CDR3 extends 3 residues past the end of the read, so its final part is completed from the germline J gene. V is TRBV7-6 and J is TRBJ2-3; D possibly corresponds to TRBD2 (6 bases). This CDR3 spans 14 amino acids. Germline V CDR1 and CDR2: SGHVS, FNYEAQ. Deletions cut 3 bases from V and 4 bases from J, with 11 bases between. CDR3 amino acids: CASSLAGQPDTQYF. CDR3 bases read: TGTGCCAGCAGCTTGGCGGGGCAGCCAGATACG.

A note on this clone: The CDR3 extends 3 residues past the end of the read, so its final part is completed from the germline J gene. The chain links TRBV14 to TRBJ2-3, with D unresolved. From germline, CDR1 is SGHDN and CDR2 FVKESK. Trimming pared 4 bases from V and 6 bases from J, leaving 8 bases between. The CDR3 loop spans 12 amino acids. The CDR3 DNA, read in part, is TGTGCCAGCAGCCCTATAGGGGATACG. It encodes CASSPIGDT. The entire CDR3 is CASSPIGDTQYF.

About this clone: The sequence runs out 3 residues before the end of the CDR3; the remainder is reconstructed from the germline J gene. The chain carries TRBV7-9 and TRBJ1-4, with no clear D. Germline V gives CDR1 SEHNR, CDR2 FQNEAQ (reference sequence). This CDR3 has 13 residues. Trimming pared 6 bases from V and 4 bases from J, leaving 9 bases between. The CDR3 loop reads CASRSGLNEKLFF. The sequenced CDR3 bases are TGTGCCAGCAGGTCAGGCCTTAATGAAAAA.

In the case of this clone: The CDR3 end falls 3 residues outside the read, so it is completed with the germline J gene. V and J are TRBV7-9 and TRBJ1-1; D unclear. The CDR3 spans 12 residues. The ends were cut back, 6 bases at V and 5 bases at J, with 10 bases in the middle. Germline V gene lookup returns CDR1 SEHNR and CDR2 FQNEAQ (reference sequence). CDR3 amino acids: CASRGTGTEAFF. CDR3 DNA (partial): TGTGCCAGCAGGGGAACGGGGACTGAA.

As to this clone: The read terminates 3 residues ahead of where the CDR3 ends, so the germline J gene completes it. The rearrangement links TRBV7-8 to TRBJ1-5; tentatively, D is TRBD1 (6 bases). CDR3 length equals 16 residues. V was shortened by 1 base and J by 6 bases, with 16 bases between the two germline ends. Germline-derived CDR1 and CDR2 are SGHVS and FQNEAQ. CDR3 loop: CASSLERVGGSQPQHF. The covered CDR3 bases are TGTGCCAGCAGCTTAGAAAGGGTAGGGGGTAGTCAGCCC.

Note on this clone: The read ends 3 residues early relative to the CDR3; the germline J gene fills the gap. This chain connects TRBV7-8 to TRBJ2-3, with D possibly TRBD1 on 5 matching bases. Trimming took off 1 base at V and 4 bases at J, with 9 bases between the two ends. The CDR3 is 14 residues long. CDR1 is SGHVS, CDR2 FQNEAQ, per germline. The CDR3 DNA, read in part, is TGTGCCAGCAGCTTAGGGGGCGGTGCAGATACG. Translated: CASSLGGGADT. The entire CDR3 protein reads CASSLGGGADTQYF.